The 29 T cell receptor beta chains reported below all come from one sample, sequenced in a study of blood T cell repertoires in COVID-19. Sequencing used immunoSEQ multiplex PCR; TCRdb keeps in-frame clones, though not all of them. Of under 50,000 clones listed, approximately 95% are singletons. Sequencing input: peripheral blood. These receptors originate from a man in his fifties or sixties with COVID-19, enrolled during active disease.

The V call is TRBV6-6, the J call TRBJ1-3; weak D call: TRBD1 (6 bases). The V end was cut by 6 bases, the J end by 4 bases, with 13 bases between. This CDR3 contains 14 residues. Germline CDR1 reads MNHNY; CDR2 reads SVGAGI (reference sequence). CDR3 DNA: TGTGCCAGCAGCCTACAGGGAGCCGGAAACACCATATATTTT. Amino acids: CASSLQGAGNTIYF.

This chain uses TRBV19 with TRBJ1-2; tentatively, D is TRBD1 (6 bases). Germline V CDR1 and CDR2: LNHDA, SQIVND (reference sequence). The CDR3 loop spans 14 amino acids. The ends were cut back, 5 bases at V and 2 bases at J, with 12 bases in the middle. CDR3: CASSGGGRNYGYTF. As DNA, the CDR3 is TGTGCCAGTAGTGGCGGGGGGCGCAACTATGGCTACACCTTC. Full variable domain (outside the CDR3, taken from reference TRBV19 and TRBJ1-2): DGGITQSPKYLFRKEGQNVTLSCEQNLNHDAMYWYRQDPGQGLRLIYYSQIVNDFQKGDIAEGYSVSREKKESFPLTVTSAQKNPTAFYLCASSGGGRNYGYTFGSGTRLTVV.

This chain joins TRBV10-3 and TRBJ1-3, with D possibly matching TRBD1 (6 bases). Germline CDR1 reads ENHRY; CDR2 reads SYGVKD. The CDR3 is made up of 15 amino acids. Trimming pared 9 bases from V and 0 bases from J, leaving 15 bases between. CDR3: CAMGPRTASGNTIYF. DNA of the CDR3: TGTGCCATGGGACCTCGGACAGCCTCTGGAAACACCATATATTTT.

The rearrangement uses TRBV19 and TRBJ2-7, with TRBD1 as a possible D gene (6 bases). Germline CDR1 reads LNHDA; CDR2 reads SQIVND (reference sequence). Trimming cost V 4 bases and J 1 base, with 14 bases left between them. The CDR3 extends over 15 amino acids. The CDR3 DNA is TGTGCCAGTAGTACCACAACAGGGAGTTCCTACGAGCAGTACTTC. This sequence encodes CASSTTTGSSYEQYF.

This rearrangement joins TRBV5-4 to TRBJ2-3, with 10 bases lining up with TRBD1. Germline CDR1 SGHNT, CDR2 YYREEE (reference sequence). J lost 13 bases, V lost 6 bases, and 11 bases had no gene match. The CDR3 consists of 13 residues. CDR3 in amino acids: CASTPEGDRGKYF. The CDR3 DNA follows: TGTGCCAGCACCCCCGAGGGGGACAGGGGAAAGTATTTT. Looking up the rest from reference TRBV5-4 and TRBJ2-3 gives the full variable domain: ETGVTQSPTHLIKTRGQQVTLRCSSQSGHNTVSWYQQALGQGPQFIFQYYREEENGRGNFPPRFSGLQFPNYSSELNVNALELDDSALYLCASTPEGDRGKYFGPGTRLTVL.

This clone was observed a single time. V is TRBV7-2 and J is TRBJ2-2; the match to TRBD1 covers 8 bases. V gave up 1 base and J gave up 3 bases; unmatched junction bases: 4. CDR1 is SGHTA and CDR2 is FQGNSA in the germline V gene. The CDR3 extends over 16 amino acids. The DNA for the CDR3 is TGTGCCAGCAGCTTAGGGACAGGGTTAGACACCGGGGAGCTGTTTTTT. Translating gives CASSLGTGLDTGELFF. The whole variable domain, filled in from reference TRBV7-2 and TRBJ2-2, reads GAGVSQSPSNKVTEKGKDVELRCDPISGHTALYWYRQSLGQGLEFLIYFQGNSAPDKSGLPSDRFSAERTGGSVSTLTIQRTQQEDSAVYLCASSLGTGLDTGELFFGEGSRLTVL.

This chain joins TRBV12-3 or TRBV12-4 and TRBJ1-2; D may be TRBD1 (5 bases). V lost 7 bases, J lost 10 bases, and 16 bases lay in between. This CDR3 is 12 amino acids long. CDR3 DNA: TGTGCCAGCAAAGCGGGCGGGGGAGCCTACACCTTC. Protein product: CASKAGGGAYTF.

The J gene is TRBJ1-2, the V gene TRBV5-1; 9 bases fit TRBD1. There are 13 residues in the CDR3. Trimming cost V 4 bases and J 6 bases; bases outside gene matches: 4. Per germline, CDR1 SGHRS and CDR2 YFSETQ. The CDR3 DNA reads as TGCGCCAGCAGCCCGGGACAGGGTAATGGCTACACCTTC. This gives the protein CASSPGQGNGYTF.

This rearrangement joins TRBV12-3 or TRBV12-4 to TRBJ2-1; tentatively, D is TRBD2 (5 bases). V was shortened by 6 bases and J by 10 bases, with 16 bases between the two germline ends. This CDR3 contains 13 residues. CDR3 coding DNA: TGTGCCAGCAGCCCCGGAAGTGCGGGCGAGCAGTTCTTC. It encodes CASSPGSAGEQFF.

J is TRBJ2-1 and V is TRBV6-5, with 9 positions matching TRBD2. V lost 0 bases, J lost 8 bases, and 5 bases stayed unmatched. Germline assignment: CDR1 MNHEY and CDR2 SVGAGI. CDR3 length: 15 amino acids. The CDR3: CASSYSASGDDEQFF. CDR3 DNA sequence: TGTGCCAGCAGTTACTCTGCTAGCGGGGACGATGAGCAGTTCTTC.

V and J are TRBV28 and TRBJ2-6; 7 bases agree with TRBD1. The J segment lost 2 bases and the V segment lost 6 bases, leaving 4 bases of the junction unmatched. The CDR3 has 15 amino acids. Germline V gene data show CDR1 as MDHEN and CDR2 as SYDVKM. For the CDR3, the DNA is TGTGCCAGCAGCCGACAGGGCACTGGGGCCAACGTCCTGACTTTC. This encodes CASSRQGTGANVLTF.

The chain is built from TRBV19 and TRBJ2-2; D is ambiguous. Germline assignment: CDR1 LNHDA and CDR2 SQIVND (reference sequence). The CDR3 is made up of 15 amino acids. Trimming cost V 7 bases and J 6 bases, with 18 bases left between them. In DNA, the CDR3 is TGTGCCAGTACCAAAACCACCAGCCGGGCCGGGGAGCTGTTTTTT. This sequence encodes CASTKTTSRAGELFF.

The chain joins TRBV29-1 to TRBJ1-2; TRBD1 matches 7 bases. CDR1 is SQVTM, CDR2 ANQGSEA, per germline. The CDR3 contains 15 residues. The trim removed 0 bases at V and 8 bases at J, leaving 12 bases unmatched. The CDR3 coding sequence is TGCAGCGTTGAAGATATTGGGAACAGGGGTGGCGGCTACACCTTC. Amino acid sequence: CSVEDIGNRGGGYTF.

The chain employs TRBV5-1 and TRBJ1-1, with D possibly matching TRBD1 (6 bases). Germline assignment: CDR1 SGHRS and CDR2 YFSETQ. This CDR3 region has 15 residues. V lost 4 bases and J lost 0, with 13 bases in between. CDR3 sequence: CASSPRGSVNTEAFF. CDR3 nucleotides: TGCGCCAGCAGCCCCAGGGGATCCGTGAACACTGAAGCTTTCTTT. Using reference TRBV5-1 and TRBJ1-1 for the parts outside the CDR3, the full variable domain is KAGVTQTPRYLIKTRGQQVTLSCSPISGHRSVSWYQQTPGQGLQFLFEYFSETQRNKGNFPGRFSGRQFSNSRSEMNVSTLELGDSALYLCASSPRGSVNTEAFFGQGTRLTVV.

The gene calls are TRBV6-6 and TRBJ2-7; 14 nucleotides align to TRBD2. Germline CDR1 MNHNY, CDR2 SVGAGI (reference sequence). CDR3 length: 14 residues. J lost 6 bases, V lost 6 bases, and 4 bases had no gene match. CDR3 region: CASSPGLAGGEQYF. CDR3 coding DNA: TGTGCCAGCAGCCCAGGACTAGCGGGAGGCGAGCAGTACTTC.

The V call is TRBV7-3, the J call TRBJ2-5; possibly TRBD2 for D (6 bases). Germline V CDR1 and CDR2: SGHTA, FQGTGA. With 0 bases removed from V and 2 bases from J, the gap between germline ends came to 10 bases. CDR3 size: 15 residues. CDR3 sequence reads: CASSLTGGAQETQYF. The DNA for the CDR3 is TGTGCCAGCAGCTTAACCGGGGGAGCTCAAGAGACCCAGTACTTC.

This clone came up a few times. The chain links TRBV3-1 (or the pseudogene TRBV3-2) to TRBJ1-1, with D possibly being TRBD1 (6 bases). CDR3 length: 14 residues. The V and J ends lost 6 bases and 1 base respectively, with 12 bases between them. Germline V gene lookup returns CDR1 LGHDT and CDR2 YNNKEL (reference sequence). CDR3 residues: CASRRGGGNTEAFF. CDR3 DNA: TGTGCCAGCAGAAGGGGAGGGGGGAACACTGAAGCTTTCTTT.

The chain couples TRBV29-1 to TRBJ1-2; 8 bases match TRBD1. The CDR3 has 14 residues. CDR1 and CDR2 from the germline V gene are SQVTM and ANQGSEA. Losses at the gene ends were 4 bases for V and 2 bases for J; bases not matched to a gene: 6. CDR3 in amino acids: CSVAAGGGNYGYTF. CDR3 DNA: TGCAGCGTTGCGGCAGGGGGCGGGAACTATGGCTACACCTTC.

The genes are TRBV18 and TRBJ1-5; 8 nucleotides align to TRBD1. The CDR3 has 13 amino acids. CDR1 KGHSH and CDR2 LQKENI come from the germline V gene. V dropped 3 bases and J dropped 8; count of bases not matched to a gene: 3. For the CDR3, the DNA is TGTGCCAGCTCACCGGGACAGGCTGAGCCCCAGCATTTT. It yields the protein CASSPGQAEPQHF.

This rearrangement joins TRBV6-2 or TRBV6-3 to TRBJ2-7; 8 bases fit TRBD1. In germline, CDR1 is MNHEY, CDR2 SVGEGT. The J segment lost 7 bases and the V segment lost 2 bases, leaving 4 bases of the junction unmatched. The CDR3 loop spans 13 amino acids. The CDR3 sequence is CASSYGRGLEQYF. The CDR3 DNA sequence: TGTGCCAGCAGTTACGGCAGGGGGCTTGAGCAGTACTTC.

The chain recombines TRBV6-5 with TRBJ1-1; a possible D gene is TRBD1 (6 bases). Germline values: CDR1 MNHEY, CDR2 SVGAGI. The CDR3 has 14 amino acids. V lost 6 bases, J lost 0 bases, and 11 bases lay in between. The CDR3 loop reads CASSQGQLNTEAFF. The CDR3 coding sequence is TGTGCCAGCAGCCAGGGACAACTGAACACTGAAGCTTTCTTT.

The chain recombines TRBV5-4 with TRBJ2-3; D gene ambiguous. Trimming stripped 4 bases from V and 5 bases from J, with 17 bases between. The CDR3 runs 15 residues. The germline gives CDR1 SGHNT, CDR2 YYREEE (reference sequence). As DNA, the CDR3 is TGTGCCAGCAGCCGGTACAAGACCCTAGGAGATACGCAGTATTTT. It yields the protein CASSRYKTLGDTQYF.

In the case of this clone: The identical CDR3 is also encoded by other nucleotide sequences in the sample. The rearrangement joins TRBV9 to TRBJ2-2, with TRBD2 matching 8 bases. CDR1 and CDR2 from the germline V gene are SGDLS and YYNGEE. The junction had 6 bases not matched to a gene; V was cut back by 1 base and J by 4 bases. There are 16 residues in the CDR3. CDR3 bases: TGTGCCAGCAGCGTACGCCTAGCGGGCGGCACCGGGGAGCTGTTTTTT. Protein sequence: CASSVRLAGGTGELFF. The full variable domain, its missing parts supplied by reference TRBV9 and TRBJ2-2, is DSGVTQTPKHLITATGQRVTLRCSPRSGDLSVYWYQQSLDQGLQFLIQYYNGEERAKGNILERFSAQQFPDLHSELNLSSLELGDSALYFCASSVRLAGGTGELFFGEGSRLTVL.

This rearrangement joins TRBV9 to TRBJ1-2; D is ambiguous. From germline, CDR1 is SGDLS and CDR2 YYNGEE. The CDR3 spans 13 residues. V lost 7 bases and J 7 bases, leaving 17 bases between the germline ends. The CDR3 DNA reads TGTGCCAGCTCCCCGGACCCGGGGTTTGGCTACACCTTC. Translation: CASSPDPGFGYTF.

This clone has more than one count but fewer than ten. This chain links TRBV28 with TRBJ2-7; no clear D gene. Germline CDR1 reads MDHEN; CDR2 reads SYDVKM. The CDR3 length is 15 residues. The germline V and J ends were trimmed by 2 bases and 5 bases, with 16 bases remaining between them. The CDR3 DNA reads TGTGCCAGCAGTTTAGGAAAGTCCCCGCGGCACGAGCAGTACTTC. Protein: CASSLGKSPRHEQYF.

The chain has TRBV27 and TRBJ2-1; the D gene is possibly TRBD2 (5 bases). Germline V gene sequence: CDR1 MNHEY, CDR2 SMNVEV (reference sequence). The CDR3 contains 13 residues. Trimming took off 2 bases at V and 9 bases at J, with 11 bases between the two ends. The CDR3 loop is CASSLGSGSEQFF. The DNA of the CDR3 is TGTGCCAGCAGTTTAGGGAGTGGTAGTGAGCAGTTCTTC.

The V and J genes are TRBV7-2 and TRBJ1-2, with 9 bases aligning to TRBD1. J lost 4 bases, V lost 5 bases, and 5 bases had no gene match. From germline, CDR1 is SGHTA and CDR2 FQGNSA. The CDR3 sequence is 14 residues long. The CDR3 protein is CASSTQQGAYGYTF. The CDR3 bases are TGTGCCAGCAGCACCCAACAGGGGGCCTATGGCTACACCTTC.

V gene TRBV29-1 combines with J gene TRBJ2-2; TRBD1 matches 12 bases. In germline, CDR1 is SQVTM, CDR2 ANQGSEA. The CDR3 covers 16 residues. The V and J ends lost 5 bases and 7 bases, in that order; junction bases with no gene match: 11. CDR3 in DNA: TGCAGCGTTTCCGACAAGGGACAGGGGGCCTTCGGGGAGCTGTTTTTT. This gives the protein CSVSDKGQGAFGELFF.

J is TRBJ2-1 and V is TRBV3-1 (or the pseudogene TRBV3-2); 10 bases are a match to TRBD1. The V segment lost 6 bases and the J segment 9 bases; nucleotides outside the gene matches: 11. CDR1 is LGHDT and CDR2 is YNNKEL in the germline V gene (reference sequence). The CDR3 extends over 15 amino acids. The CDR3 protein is CASRSDRGLDVEQFF. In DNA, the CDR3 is TGTGCCAGCAGGTCCGACAGGGGGCTTGATGTTGAGCAGTTCTTC.